What follows are 15 T cell receptor beta chains derived from one specimen sequenced in a study of cytomegalovirus exposure and HLA in healthy donors. Using immunoSEQ multiplex PCR, the repertoire was profiled, and TCRdb retains in-frame clones only, with some absent. The data show 120,000 or so clones, roughly 89% seen once. Sequencing was carried out using PBMCs. The receptor set was obtained from a woman in her late teens or twenties in good health and CMV-seronegative.

The CDR3 DNA reads TGTGCCAGCAGCTCGCGGGACGCAGTCTACGAGCAGTACGTC. Translating gives CASSSRDAVYEQYV. V usage is TRBV7-2 and J usage is TRBJ2-7; possible D gene TRBD2, 6 bases. The CDR3 runs 14 residues. Per germline, CDR1 SGHTA and CDR2 FQGNSA. Trimming cost V 4 bases and J 3 bases, with 13 bases left between them.

The genes are TRBV2 and TRBJ1-2; 11 bases map to TRBD1. V lost 6 bases, J lost 11 bases, and 2 bases stayed unmatched. The germline CDR1 and CDR2 sequences are SNHLY and FYNNEI. This CDR3 has 11 residues. The CDR3 reads CASRGTGGYTF. The CDR3 region has the DNA TGTGCCAGCAGGGGGACAGGGGGGTACACCTTC.

V is TRBV10-1 and J is TRBJ2-2; no definite D call. Germline CDR1 and CDR2: WNHNN and SYGVQD (reference sequence). The length of the CDR3 is 14 residues. The V and J ends lost 4 bases and 5 bases respectively, with 11 bases between them. CDR3 region: CASSGKAETGELFF. CDR3 coding DNA: TGCGCCAGCAGTGGGAAGGCGGAAACCGGGGAGCTGTTTTTT.

The gene calls are TRBV19 and TRBJ1-5; possibly TRBD1 for D (6 bases). The V and J ends lost 9 bases and 4 bases respectively, with 16 bases between them. CDR1 is LNHDA and CDR2 is SQIVND in the germline V gene (reference sequence). This CDR3 region has 14 residues. The CDR3 nucleotides read TGTGCCAGAAGAGGGACACAAAAAAATCAGCCCCAGCATTTT. Amino acid sequence: CARRGTQKNQPQHF.

This clone was counted a few times. The chain carries TRBV2 and TRBJ2-7; 8 nucleotides align to TRBD2. This CDR3 contains 12 residues. CDR1 is SNHLY and CDR2 is FYNNEI in the germline V gene. The trim removed 10 bases at V and 2 bases at J, leaving 4 bases unmatched. CDR3 amino acids: CATSGGTYEQYV. In DNA form, the CDR3 reads TGTGCCACCAGCGGGGGAACCTACGAGCAGTACGTC.

J is TRBJ2-1 and V is TRBV28; 9 bases match TRBD1. Trimming at V came to 6 bases and at J to 3 bases, leaving 9 bases not matched to a gene. From germline, CDR1 is MDHEN and CDR2 SYDVKM. The CDR3 is made up of 16 amino acids. CDR3 sequence: CASSPSGTGNYNEQFF. For the CDR3, the DNA is TGTGCCAGCAGCCCTTCCGGGACAGGGAACTACAATGAGCAGTTCTTC.

The chain is built from TRBV28 and TRBJ2-1; D gene ambiguous. Germline CDR1 and CDR2: MDHEN and SYDVKM. This CDR3 is 13 amino acids long. Trimming cost V 2 bases and J 8 bases, with 10 bases left between them. CDR3 in amino acids: CASSLDSRDEQFF. CDR3 DNA sequence: TGTGCCAGCAGTTTAGACTCTCGGGATGAGCAGTTCTTC.

The chain links TRBV6-1 to TRBJ1-2, with D possibly being TRBD1 (6 bases). CDR1 is MNHNS and CDR2 is SASEGT in the germline V gene. With 2 bases removed from V and 6 bases from J, the gap between germline ends came to 13 bases. This CDR3 spans 14 amino acids. The CDR3 sequence is CASSEQTTGHGYTF. In DNA, the CDR3 is TGTGCCAGCAGTGAACAGACGACAGGCCATGGCTACACCTTC.

DNA for the CDR3: TGTGCCAGCGTCCAAGGGAGGGATAATTCACCCCTCCACTTT. It is translated as CASVQGRDNSPLHF. The chain recombines TRBV6-1 with TRBJ1-6; no firm D call. V was cut by 8 bases and J by 5 bases, with 13 bases left in between. CDR3 length: 14 residues. Germline V lookup: CDR1 MNHNS, CDR2 SASEGT.

The chain joins TRBV2 to TRBJ1-6, with D perhaps matching TRBD1 (5 bases). V dropped 6 bases and J dropped 7 bases, with 16 bases sitting between them. CDR1 is SNHLY and CDR2 is FYNNEI in the germline V gene. The CDR3 consists of 15 residues. CDR3 in DNA: TGTGCCAGCAGGGGAGGGACGGAGAGAAATTCACCCCTCCACTTT. Its translation is CASRGGTERNSPLHF.

The chain combines TRBV19 with TRBJ1-2; D unclear. CDR3 length equals 15 residues. From germline, CDR1 is LNHDA and CDR2 SQIVND (reference sequence). With 1 base removed from V and 5 bases from J, the gap between germline ends came to 14 bases. CDR3 coding DNA: TGTGCCAGTAGTATAGCTGAGGGCCCTGGGTATGGCTACACCTTC. Residues: CASSIAEGPGYGYTF.

The chain combines TRBV2 with TRBJ1-2; tentatively, D is TRBD1 (6 bases). The CDR3 is 12 amino acids. V lost 6 bases and J 3 bases, leaving 8 bases between the germline ends. The germline CDR1 and CDR2 sequences are SNHLY and FYNNEI. The CDR3 protein is CASRQGYYGYTF. CDR3 sequence (DNA): TGTGCCAGCAGACAGGGTTACTATGGCTACACCTTC. The entire variable domain, with the rest obtained from reference TRBV2 and TRBJ1-2, is as follows: EPEVTQTPSHQVTQMGQEVILRCVPISNHLYFYWYRQILGQKVEFLVSFYNNEISEKSEIFDDQFSVERPDGSNFTLKIRSTKLEDSAMYFCASRQGYYGYTFGSGTRLTVV.

The V and J genes are TRBV28 and TRBJ1-5, with 10 bases identical to TRBD1. This CDR3 contains 14 residues. Losses at the gene ends were 3 bases for V and 5 bases for J; bases not matched to a gene: 1. Germline-derived CDR1 and CDR2 are MDHEN and SYDVKM. The DNA for the CDR3 is TGTGCCAGCAGTTTGGGACAGGGGTATCAGCCCCAGCATTTT. Protein sequence: CASSLGQGYQPQHF.

The chain employs TRBV2 and TRBJ2-7; 12 nucleotides align to TRBD2. Unmatched junction bases numbered 4, after V lost 4 bases and J lost 6 bases. The CDR3 length is 14 residues. CDR1 and CDR2 (germline): SNHLY, FYNNEI. As DNA, the CDR3 is TGTGCCAGCAGTGGAGGACTAGCGGGATCCGAGCAGTACTTC. Residues: CASSGGLAGSEQYF.

The V and J genes are TRBV7-6 and TRBJ1-4, with 7 bases matching TRBD1. This CDR3 contains 16 residues. Unmatched junction bases numbered 8, after V lost 5 bases and J lost 2 bases. CDR1 is SGHVS and CDR2 is FNYEAQ in the germline V gene. CDR3 coding DNA: TGTGCCAGCAGCCTCGGACAGGCTAGCACTAATGAAAAACTGTTTTTT. Translated, it gives CASSLGQASTNEKLFF.